This T cell receptor (beta chain) was identified during a study of blood T cells in healthy people across ages. At the level of the study: In model experiments, template switching was able to capture about one barcoded beta molecule for every two T cells that were present. General observations from the study: More naive CD4+ cells and higher diversity marked long-lived donors relative to aged donors. Across the age range, TCR beta diversity per million T cells fell in a roughly linear way.

Alongside a J-beta primer mix, a sample-barcoded 5' primer served in a second PCR lasting roughly 7 to 12 cycles. With 12 random nucleotides, a template-switch adaptor tagged each individual cDNA molecule. Each CDR3 protein gets one entry after TCRdb re-called the 5' RACE reads with MiXCR. The sample comprises some 550,000 distinct CDR3 sequences, around 48% of which are singletons, and just under 25% rests with the top ten. This CDR3 has 15 amino acids. The V gene's germline CDR1 is ENHRY and CDR2 SYGVKD. Unmatched junction bases numbered 2, after V lost 3 bases and J lost 9 bases. Comment on this clonotype: Its antigen is unidentified.

The sequenced material came from blood. The chain combines TRBV10-3 with TRBJ2-1; 16 nucleotides agree with TRBD2. The TCR sequence derives from a man older than 75 in good health. CDR3 in DNA: TGTGCCATCAGTGAAGGGACTAGCGGGGGGGGTGAGCAGTTCTTC. It translates to CAISEGTSGGGEQFF.